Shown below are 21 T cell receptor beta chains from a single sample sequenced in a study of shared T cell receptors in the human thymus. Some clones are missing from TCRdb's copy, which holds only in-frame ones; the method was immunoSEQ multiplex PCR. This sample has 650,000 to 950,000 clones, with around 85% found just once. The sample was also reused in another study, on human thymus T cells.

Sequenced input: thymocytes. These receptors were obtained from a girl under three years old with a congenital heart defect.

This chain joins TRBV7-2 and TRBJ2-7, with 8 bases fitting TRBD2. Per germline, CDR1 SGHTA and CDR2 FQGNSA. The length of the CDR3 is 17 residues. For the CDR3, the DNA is TGTGCGCAGCAACCCCTTAGCGGGACCACTAAGTCCTACGAGCAGTACTTC. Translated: CAQQPLSGTTKSYEQYF.

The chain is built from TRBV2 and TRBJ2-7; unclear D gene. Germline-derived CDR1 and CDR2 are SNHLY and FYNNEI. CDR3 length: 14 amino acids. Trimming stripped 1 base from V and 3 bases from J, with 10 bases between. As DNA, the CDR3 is TGTGCCAGCAGTGAAGTAAGAGGTTACTACGAGCAGTACTTC. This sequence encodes CASSEVRGYYEQYF.

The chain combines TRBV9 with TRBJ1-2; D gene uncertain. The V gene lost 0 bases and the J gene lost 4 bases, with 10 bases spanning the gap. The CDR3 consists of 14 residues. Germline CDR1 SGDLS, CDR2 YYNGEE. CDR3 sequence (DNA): TGTGCCAGCAGCGTAGCGTCGGGGTCCTATGGCTACACCTTC. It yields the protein CASSVASGSYGYTF.

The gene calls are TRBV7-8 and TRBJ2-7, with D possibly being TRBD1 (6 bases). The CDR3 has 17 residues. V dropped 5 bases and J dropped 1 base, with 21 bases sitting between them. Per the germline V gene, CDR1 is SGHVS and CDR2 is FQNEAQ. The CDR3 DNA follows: TGTGCCAGCAGCCCAGGGGTGATCAAGCGGCCTTCCTACGAGCAGTACTTC. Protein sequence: CASSPGVIKRPSYEQYF.

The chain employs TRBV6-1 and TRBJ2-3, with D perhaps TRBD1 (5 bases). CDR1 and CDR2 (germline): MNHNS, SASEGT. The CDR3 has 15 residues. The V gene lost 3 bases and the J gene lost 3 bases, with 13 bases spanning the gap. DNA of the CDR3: TGTGCCAGCAGTGACCTTGGGGCAGGGACAGATACGCAGTATTTT. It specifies CASSDLGAGTDTQYF.

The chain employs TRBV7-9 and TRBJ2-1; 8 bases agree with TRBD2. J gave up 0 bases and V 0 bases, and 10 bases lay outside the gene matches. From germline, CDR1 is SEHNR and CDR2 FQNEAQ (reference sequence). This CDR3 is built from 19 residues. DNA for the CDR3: TGTGCCAGCAGCTTAGCGATCGGAGAGCGGGGGAGCTCCTACAATGAGCAGTTCTTC. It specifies CASSLAIGERGSSYNEQFF.

The CDR3 protein is CAISAWGTGRRNTEAFF. The CDR3 nucleotides are TGTGCCATCAGTGCGTGGGGGACAGGGAGAAGGAACACTGAAGCTTTCTTT. The chain links TRBV10-3 to TRBJ1-1; 9 bases are shared with TRBD1. CDR1 is ENHRY, CDR2 SYGVKD, per germline. V shed 4 bases and J 1 base; nucleotides not matched to a gene: 10. The CDR3 covers 17 residues.

This chain's CDR3 is CASSDRDRGLYGYTF. As DNA, the CDR3 is TGTGCCAGCAGTGACCGGGACAGGGGACTCTATGGCTACACCTTC. The chain couples TRBV27 to TRBJ1-2; 10 nucleotides agree with TRBD1. Germline V CDR1 and CDR2: MNHEY, SMNVEV (reference sequence). Unmatched junction bases numbered 7, after V lost 5 bases and J lost 4 bases. CDR3 length: 15 amino acids.

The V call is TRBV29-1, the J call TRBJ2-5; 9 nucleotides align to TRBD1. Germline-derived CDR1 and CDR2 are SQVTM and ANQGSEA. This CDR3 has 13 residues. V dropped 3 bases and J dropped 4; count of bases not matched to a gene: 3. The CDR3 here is CSVDGTGTETQYF. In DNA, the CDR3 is TGCAGCGTTGACGGGACAGGGACAGAGACCCAGTACTTC.

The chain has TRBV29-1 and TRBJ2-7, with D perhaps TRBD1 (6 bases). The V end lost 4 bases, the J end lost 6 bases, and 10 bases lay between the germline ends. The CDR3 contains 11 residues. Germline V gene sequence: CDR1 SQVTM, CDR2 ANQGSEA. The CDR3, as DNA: TGCAGCGTTGGGTTCAGGGGCGAGCAGTACTTC. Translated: CSVGFRGEQYF.

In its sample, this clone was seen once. This chain's CDR3 is CASSQTTGETNEKLFF. The CDR3, as DNA: TGTGCCAGCAGCCAGACGACAGGGGAAACTAATGAAAAACTGTTTTTT. The chain employs TRBV7-9 and TRBJ1-4, with 8 bases fitting TRBD1. J lost 1 base, V lost 5 bases, and 6 bases had no gene match. The CDR3 extends over 16 amino acids. Looked up from germline, CDR1 is SEHNR and CDR2 is FQNEAQ (reference sequence).

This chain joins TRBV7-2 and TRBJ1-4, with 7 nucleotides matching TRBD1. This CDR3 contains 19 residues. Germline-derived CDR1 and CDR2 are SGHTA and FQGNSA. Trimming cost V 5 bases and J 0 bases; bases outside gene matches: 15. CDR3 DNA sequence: TGTGCCAGCAGCCGGGTAGGAGGGGGCAGGAATCCAACTAATGAAAAACTGTTTTTT. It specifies CASSRVGGGRNPTNEKLFF.

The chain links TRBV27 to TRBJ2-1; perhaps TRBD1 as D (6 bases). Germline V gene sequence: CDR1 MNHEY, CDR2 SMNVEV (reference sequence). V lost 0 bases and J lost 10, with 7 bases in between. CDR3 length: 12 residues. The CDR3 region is CASSLSGTEQFF. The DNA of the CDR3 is TGTGCCAGCAGTTTATCAGGGACAGAGCAGTTCTTC.

The CDR3 DNA follows: TGTGCCAGCAGCATGAAACAGGGGGCGAGGGATCAGCCCCAGCATTTT. This codes for CASSMKQGARDQPQHF. J is TRBJ1-5 and V is TRBV7-9, with TRBD1 matching 9 bases. Trimming took 5 bases from V and 5 from J; bases not matched to a gene: 10. Germline loops: CDR1 SEHNR, CDR2 FQNEAQ (reference sequence). The length of the CDR3 is 16 residues.

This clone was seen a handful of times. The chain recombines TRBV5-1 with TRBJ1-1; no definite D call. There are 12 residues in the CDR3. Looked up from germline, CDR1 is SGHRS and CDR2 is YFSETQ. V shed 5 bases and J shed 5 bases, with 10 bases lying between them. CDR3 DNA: TGCGCCAGCAGTTTGAGGGAGACTGAAGCTTTCTTT. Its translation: CASSLRETEAFF.

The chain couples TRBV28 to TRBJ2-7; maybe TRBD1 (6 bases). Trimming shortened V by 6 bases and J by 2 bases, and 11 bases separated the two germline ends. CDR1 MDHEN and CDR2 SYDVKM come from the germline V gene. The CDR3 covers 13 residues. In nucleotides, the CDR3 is TGTGCCAGCAGGCTGGACAGTCCCTACGAGCAGTACTTC. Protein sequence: CASRLDSPYEQYF.

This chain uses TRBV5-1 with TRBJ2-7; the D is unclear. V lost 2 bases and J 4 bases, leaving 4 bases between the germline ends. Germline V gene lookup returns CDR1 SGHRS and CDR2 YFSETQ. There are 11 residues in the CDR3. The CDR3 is CASSLEYEQYF. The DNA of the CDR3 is TGCGCCAGCAGCTTAGAGTACGAGCAGTACTTC.

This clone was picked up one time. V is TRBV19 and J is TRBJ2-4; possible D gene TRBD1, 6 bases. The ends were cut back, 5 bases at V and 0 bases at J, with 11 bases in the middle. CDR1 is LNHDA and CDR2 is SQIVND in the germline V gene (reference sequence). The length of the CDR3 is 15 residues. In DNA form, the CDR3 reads TGTGCCAGTAGTTACAGGGACCTAGCCAAAAACATTCAGTACTTC. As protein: CASSYRDLAKNIQYF.

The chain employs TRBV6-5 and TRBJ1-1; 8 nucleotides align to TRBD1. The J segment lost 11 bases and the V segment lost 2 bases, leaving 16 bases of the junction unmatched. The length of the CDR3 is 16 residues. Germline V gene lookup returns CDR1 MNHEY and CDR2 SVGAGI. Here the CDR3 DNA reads TGTGCCAGCAGTTACGGGCGGGGACAGGTACCGCGCTGGGCTTTCTTT. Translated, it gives CASSYGRGQVPRWAFF.

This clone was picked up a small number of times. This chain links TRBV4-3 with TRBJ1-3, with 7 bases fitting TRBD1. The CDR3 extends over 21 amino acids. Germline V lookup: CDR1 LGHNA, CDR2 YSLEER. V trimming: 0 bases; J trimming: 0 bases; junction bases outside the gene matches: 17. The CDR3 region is CASSQEIGIPGQLPSGNTIYF. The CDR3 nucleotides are TGCGCCAGCAGCCAAGAAATCGGGATTCCGGGACAGCTCCCCTCTGGAAACACCATATATTTT.

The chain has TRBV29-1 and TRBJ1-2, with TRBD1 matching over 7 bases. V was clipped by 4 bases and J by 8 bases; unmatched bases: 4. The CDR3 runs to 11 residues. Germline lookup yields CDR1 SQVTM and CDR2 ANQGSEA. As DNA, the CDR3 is TGCAGCGTTGCAACAGGGGAAGGCTACACCTTC. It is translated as CSVATGEGYTF.